What follows are 15 T cell receptor beta chains derived from one specimen sequenced in a study of vaccination effects on CD4 cells after COVID-19. These receptors' antigens are unknown. Assay used: immunoSEQ multiplex PCR; TCRdb lists only in-frame clones, some missing. Here the sample spans 25,000 to 40,000 clones, roughly 78% being singletons. Prior to sequencing, the ViraFEST assay stimulated PBMC with viral peptide pools, which expanded the antigen-specific CD4+ T cells. Following 10 days of culture, CD4+ T cells were isolated. Vaccination of participants consisted of two doses of either the BNT162b2 or mRNA-1273 vaccine. Sequenced material: CD4+ T cells from PBMCs cultured with HCoV-NL63 spike peptides, taken after COVID-19 vaccination. Receptors originate from a human donor who received a COVID-19 vaccine. Some clones in this sample may be carry-over from other donors' samples.

J is TRBJ2-3 and V is TRBV5-1; D is perhaps TRBD1 (6 bases). Trimming removed 4 bases from V and 6 bases from J, with 9 bases in between. CDR1 is SGHRS, CDR2 YFSETQ, per germline. CDR3 length: 12 residues. The CDR3 DNA follows: TGCGCCAGCAGCGCAGACAGGGATACGCAGTATTTT. Translation: CASSADRDTQYF.

The chain couples TRBV5-1 to TRBJ2-7, with 8 bases matching TRBD1. The V gene's germline CDR1 is SGHRS and CDR2 YFSETQ. CDR3 length: 13 amino acids. J gave up 7 bases and V 4 bases, and 7 bases lay outside the gene matches. The CDR3 sequence is CASSGGQGGEQYV. The DNA for the CDR3 is TGCGCCAGCAGCGGTGGACAGGGCGGAGAGCAGTACGTC.

The chain joins TRBV5-4 to TRBJ2-6, with 7 bases aligning to TRBD1. Trimming removed 3 bases from V and 0 bases from J; junction bases left unmatched: 9. The germline V gene encodes CDR1 SGHNT and CDR2 YYREEE (reference sequence). CDR3 length: 18 amino acids. The CDR3 loop is CASSSTGASNSGANVLTF. The DNA for the CDR3 is TGTGCCAGCAGCTCCACAGGGGCGTCAAACTCTGGGGCCAACGTCCTGACTTTC.

The chain links TRBV21-1 to TRBJ1-5; the D segment call TRBD1 is taken from the table without a DNA check. TRBV21-1 is a known pseudogene. The CDR3 has 14 residues. This CDR3 is CASRDRESNQPQHF. The DNA of the CDR3 is TGTGCCAGCCGGGACAGGGAGAGCAATCAGCCCCAGCATTTT.

The chain combines TRBV5-1 with TRBJ2-1; perhaps D is TRBD1 or TRBD2 (5 bases each). Per germline, CDR1 SGHRS and CDR2 YFSETQ. The CDR3 has 15 residues. Between the trimmed V and J ends, which lost 0 bases and 5 bases, there was a span of 12 bases. CDR3 bases: TGCGCCAGCAGCTTGGCGTCAGGGACCCACAATGAGCAGTTCTTC. The encoded protein is CASSLASGTHNEQFF.

The rearrangement links TRBV10-3 to TRBJ2-7; tentatively, D is TRBD1 (5 bases). V lost 10 bases to trimming and J lost 7 bases, with 11 bases between them. The CDR3 consists of 10 residues. Looked up from germline, CDR1 is ENHRY and CDR2 is SYGVKD. The DNA of the CDR3 is TGTGCCACAGGGTTGGAGGAGCAGTACTTC. Its translation: CATGLEEQYF.

The CDR3 DNA reads TGTGCCACCAGTGACGGTAGCGGGGGGGACTACAATGAGCAGTTCTTC. The encoded protein is CATSDGSGGDYNEQFF. The V call is TRBV24-1, the J call TRBJ2-1; 11 nucleotides line up with TRBD2. The CDR3 extends over 16 amino acids. Trimming cost V 4 bases and J 3 bases; bases outside gene matches: 4. From germline, CDR1 is KGHDR and CDR2 SFDVKD.

The chain carries TRBV28 and TRBJ2-5; 7 bases agree with TRBD1. CDR3 length equals 13 residues. Germline values: CDR1 MDHEN, CDR2 SYDVKM. V dropped 6 bases and J dropped 1; count of bases not matched to a gene: 2. CDR3 residues: CASRGTVQETQYF. The CDR3 nucleotides are TGTGCCAGCAGAGGGACAGTCCAAGAGACCCAGTACTTC.

The V call is TRBV2, the J call TRBJ2-7; D may be TRBD1 (7 bases). Germline values: CDR1 SNHLY, CDR2 FYNNEI. The germline V and J ends were trimmed by 10 bases and 2 bases, with 24 bases remaining between them. CDR3 size: 16 residues. The CDR3 sequence: CATQGGQGHPAYEQYV. DNA for the CDR3: TGTGCCACCCAGGGGGGTCAAGGACACCCAGCCTACGAGCAGTACGTC.

V usage is TRBV9 and J usage is TRBJ1-2; D is possibly TRBD1 (6 bases). The CDR3 length is 13 residues. V lost 5 bases to trimming and J lost 8 bases, with 16 bases between them. CDR1 is SGDLS, CDR2 YYNGEE, per germline. CDR3 residues: CASSIGGPGGYTF. CDR3 sequence (DNA): TGTGCCAGCAGTATCGGGGGCCCGGGGGGCTACACCTTC. The full variable domain, its missing parts supplied by reference TRBV9 and TRBJ1-2, is DSGVTQTPKHLITATGQRVTLRCSPRSGDLSVYWYQQSLDQGLQFLIQYYNGEERAKGNILERFSAQQFPDLHSELNLSSLELGDSALYFCASSIGGPGGYTFGSGTRLTVV.

The chain links TRBV18 to TRBJ2-3; 10 bases are a match to TRBD2. Germline V gene lookup returns CDR1 KGHSH and CDR2 LQKENI. V trimming: 5 bases; J trimming: 4 bases; junction bases outside the gene matches: 6. The CDR3 loop spans 15 amino acids. The CDR3 DNA reads TGTGCCAGCTCAACAGCGGGGGGGCCCTCAGATACGCAGTATTTT. Translation: CASSTAGGPSDTQYF.

The CDR3 nucleotides are TGTGCCAGCAGCTCCCATTCCGGGGGAACCGGGGAGCTGTTTTTT. It codes for CASSSHSGGTGELFF. The rearrangement joins TRBV3-1 (or the pseudogene TRBV3-2) to TRBJ2-2, with D maybe TRBD2 (6 bases). Germline V gene sequence: CDR1 LGHDT, CDR2 YNNKEL (reference sequence). This CDR3 has 15 amino acids. V was pared by 5 bases and J by 5 bases, with 15 bases between.

This clone was counted a single time. This chain connects TRBV21-1 to TRBJ1-2. TRBV21-1 is designated a pseudogene. This CDR3 contains 13 residues. The CDR3 is CALESRANYGYTF. CDR3 coding DNA: TGTGCCCTTGAAAGTCGGGCCAACTATGGCTACACCTTC.

The rearrangement joins TRBV5-4 to TRBJ1-1, with D unclear. Trimming pared 0 bases from V and 1 base from J, leaving 4 bases between. The CDR3 is made up of 13 amino acids. CDR1 and CDR2 from the germline V gene are SGHNT and YYREEE (reference sequence). The chain's CDR3 is CASSLDRNTEAFF. CDR3 nucleotide sequence: TGTGCCAGCAGCTTGGACAGGAACACTGAAGCTTTCTTT.

V and J are TRBV7-7 and TRBJ2-5; 10 bases are shared with TRBD2. This CDR3 is 17 amino acids long. Trimming took 1 base from V and 4 from J; bases not matched to a gene: 9. Per germline, CDR1 SSHAT and CDR2 FNYEAQ (reference sequence). The CDR3 here is CASSLGDVGTSVETQYF. The DNA for the CDR3 is TGTGCCAGCAGCTTAGGAGATGTCGGGACTAGCGTAGAGACCCAGTACTTC.